The 27 T cell receptor beta chains below come from one sample, sequenced in a study of cytomegalovirus exposure and HLA in healthy donors. Data came from immunoSEQ multiplex PCR; TCRdb stores just in-frame clones and leaves some out. The data contain over 120,000 clones, roughly nine tenths of them seen just once; the ten biggest clones take up around 9%. The sample taken for sequencing was PBMCs. The receptor source for this set is a woman aged 18-29 years in good health and CMV-seropositive.

The chain employs TRBV5-1 and TRBJ2-7; TRBD1 matches at 10 bases. The CDR3 has 16 residues. CDR1 is SGHRS and CDR2 is YFSETQ in the germline V gene. The J segment lost 5 bases and the V segment lost 4 bases, leaving 12 bases of the junction unmatched. CDR3 loop: CASSLDRTGGNHEQYF. DNA of the CDR3: TGCGCCAGCAGCCTCGACCGGACAGGGGGTAACCACGAGCAGTACTTC.

As DNA, the CDR3 is TGTGCCAGCAGTCAACGGGGTGGAAATTCACCCCTCCACTTT. As protein: CASSQRGGNSPLHF. V usage is TRBV6-5 and J usage is TRBJ1-6; D remains ambiguous. Per germline, CDR1 MNHEY and CDR2 SVGAGI. V was clipped by 5 bases and J by 7 bases, with 12 bases between them. The CDR3 sequence is 14 residues long.

The chain carries TRBV5-1 and TRBJ1-1; D is unclear. The germline V gene encodes CDR1 SGHRS and CDR2 YFSETQ. The CDR3 consists of 13 residues. The V end lost 5 bases, the J end lost 0 bases, and 8 bases lay between the germline ends. The CDR3 sequence is CASSRSMNTEAFF. CDR3 sequence (DNA): TGCGCCAGCAGTAGGAGTATGAACACTGAAGCTTTCTTT.

V is TRBV19 and J is TRBJ1-2, with TRBD1 matching 9 bases. The trim removed 6 bases at V and 2 bases at J, leaving 10 bases unmatched. The germline gives CDR1 LNHDA, CDR2 SQIVND (reference sequence). The CDR3 sequence is 16 residues long. The CDR3 DNA reads TGTGCCAGTAGCCTACAGGGGGCCCGTTCCAACTATGGCTACACCTTC. It is translated as CASSLQGARSNYGYTF.

For the CDR3, the DNA is TGTGCCAGCAGTTACTCGGGCAGCCGCACAGATACGCAGTATTTT. Its protein product is CASSYSGSRTDTQYF. The chain employs TRBV6-5 and TRBJ2-3; D call uncertain. Deletions cut 0 bases from V and 1 base from J, with 8 bases between. CDR1 MNHEY and CDR2 SVGAGI come from the germline V gene. This CDR3 has 15 residues.

The genes are TRBV10-3 and TRBJ2-2, with TRBD2 matching over 9 bases. The CDR3 contains 14 residues. Germline values: CDR1 ENHRY, CDR2 SYGVKD. Trimming cost V 4 bases and J 5 bases; bases outside gene matches: 2. The CDR3 DNA reads TGTGCCATCAGTGTGGGACTAGCTACCGGGGAGCTGTTTTTT. Amino acid sequence: CAISVGLATGELFF.

The chain employs TRBV9 and TRBJ1-2; D gene unclear. Germline values: CDR1 SGDLS, CDR2 YYNGEE. V shed 3 bases and J shed 0 bases, with 12 bases lying between them. The length of the CDR3 is 15 residues. The CDR3 reads CASSGRGPANYGYTF. In DNA, the CDR3 is TGTGCCAGCAGCGGACGCGGGCCAGCTAACTATGGCTACACCTTC.

The chain has TRBV28 and TRBJ2-3; 7 bases agree with TRBD2. The germline CDR1 and CDR2 sequences are MDHEN and SYDVKM. Trimming took 5 bases from V and 3 from J; bases not matched to a gene: 14. The CDR3 totals 17 residues. The CDR3 DNA reads as TGTGCCAGCAGTCCCCGCCGATTAGCCGGGAGGACAGATACGCAGTATTTT. Its protein is CASSPRRLAGRTDTQYF. The full variable domain, its missing parts supplied by reference TRBV28 and TRBJ2-3, is DVKVTQSSRYLVKRTGEKVFLECVQDMDHENMFWYRQDPGLGLRLIYFSYDVKMKEKGDIPEGYSVSREKKERFSLILESASTNQTSMYLCASSPRRLAGRTDTQYFGPGTRLTVL.

In this sample, this clone turned up once. The V gene is TRBV27, the J gene TRBJ2-7; 7 bases map to TRBD1. Germline loops: CDR1 MNHEY, CDR2 SMNVEV (reference sequence). This CDR3 region has 16 residues. V lost 2 bases and J lost 3; bases outside the gene matches: 10. CDR3 sequence (DNA): TGTGCCAGCAGTTTAAGTGGAGGACAGGTTTACTACGAGCAGTACTTC. This codes for CASSLSGGQVYYEQYF.

The chain employs TRBV6-5 and TRBJ2-7, with D unresolved. Germline CDR1 and CDR2: MNHEY and SVGAGI. This CDR3 spans 14 amino acids. Trimming stripped 5 bases from V and 4 bases from J, with 15 bases between. This CDR3 reads CASSPTSGPYEQYF. The CDR3 bases are TGTGCCAGCAGTCCGACAAGTGGTCCTTACGAGCAGTACTTC.

This chain uses TRBV7-9 with TRBJ1-2; D possibly corresponds to TRBD1 (6 bases). This CDR3 is built from 14 residues. Trimming shortened V by 0 bases and J by 4 bases, and 9 bases separated the two germline ends. The germline gives CDR1 SEHNR, CDR2 FQNEAQ (reference sequence). The CDR3 DNA reads TGTGCCAGCAGCTTAGCAGGACAGATCTATGGCTACACCTTC. Translated, it gives CASSLAGQIYGYTF.

The chain combines TRBV5-4 with TRBJ1-3; tentatively, D is TRBD1 (6 bases). Germline V CDR1 and CDR2: SGHNT, YYREEE (reference sequence). V was pared by 5 bases and J by 4 bases, with 16 bases between. The CDR3 length is 15 residues. CDR3 sequence: CASSSGQTKGNTIYF. The CDR3 DNA is TGTGCCAGCAGTTCTGGACAGACGAAAGGAAACACCATATATTTT.

The rearrangement uses TRBV28 and TRBJ2-1, with 9 bases identical to TRBD2. The germline CDR1 and CDR2 sequences are MDHEN and SYDVKM. Trimming cost V 4 bases and J 7 bases; bases outside gene matches: 14. The length of the CDR3 is 17 residues. The CDR3: CASSSLLAGDVGNEQFF. The CDR3 DNA is TGTGCCAGCAGTTCCCTTTTAGCGGGGGACGTGGGGAATGAGCAGTTCTTC.

The chain couples TRBV19 to TRBJ1-4; no clear D gene. The CDR3 has 11 amino acids. The germline CDR1 and CDR2 sequences are LNHDA and SQIVND (reference sequence). The V gene lost 6 bases and the J gene lost 16 bases, with 15 bases spanning the gap. DNA for the CDR3: TGTGCCAGTAGCCAGGCTCTGATCTGGTTTTTT. As protein: CASSQALIWFF.

The rearrangement links TRBV5-4 to TRBJ2-4, with unresolved D. The CDR3 totals 12 residues. Trimming removed 9 bases from V and 8 bases from J, with 15 bases in between. Germline V CDR1 and CDR2: SGHNT, YYREEE (reference sequence). CDR3 sequence: CAMWIWAYIQYF. For the CDR3, the DNA is TGTGCCATGTGGATCTGGGCCTACATTCAGTACTTC.

The chain recombines TRBV30 with TRBJ2-1; TRBD1 matches at 7 bases. With 0 bases clipped from V and 0 bases from J, the junction kept 2 bases outside the gene matches. This CDR3 has 15 residues. Germline CDR1 GTSNPN, CDR2 SVGIG (reference sequence). This CDR3 is CAWSVGTASYNEQFF. The CDR3 region has the DNA TGTGCCTGGAGTGTCGGGACAGCCTCCTACAATGAGCAGTTCTTC.

The V call is TRBV4-2, the J call TRBJ2-3, with 7 bases that match TRBD1. The V and J ends lost 0 bases and 2 bases, in that order; junction bases with no gene match: 26. The CDR3 extends over 23 amino acids. Germline CDR1 reads LGHNA; CDR2 reads YNFKEQ. CDR3 nucleotides: TGTGCCAGCAGCCAAGATTCGGGCCAATGGGGTTCTCGAAGGGGGCCCCACACAGATACGCAGTATTTT. This translates into CASSQDSGQWGSRRGPHTDTQYF.

The V gene is TRBV19, the J gene TRBJ1-3, with D unresolved. The V end lost 9 bases, the J end lost 0 bases, and 3 bases lay between the germline ends. The CDR3 spans 11 residues. Germline CDR1 reads LNHDA; CDR2 reads SQIVND (reference sequence). CDR3 DNA: TGTGCCAGCTACTCTGGAAACACCATATATTTT. It is translated as CASYSGNTIYF.

This sequence joins TRBV7-3 and TRBJ1-2; D is possibly TRBD1 (5 bases). This CDR3 has 13 residues. Germline V gene lookup returns CDR1 SGHTA and CDR2 FQGTGA. Trimming stripped 5 bases from V and 8 bases from J, with 15 bases between. CDR3 loop: CASSMSPGKGYTF. CDR3 in DNA: TGTGCCAGCAGCATGTCTCCAGGGAAGGGCTACACCTTC.

This clone turned up a few times. The J gene is TRBJ2-3, the V gene TRBV28, with a tentative D call TRBD1 (6 bases). This CDR3 spans 14 amino acids. V dropped 4 bases and J dropped 2 bases, with 10 bases sitting between them. Germline CDR1 is MDHEN and CDR2 is SYDVKM. The CDR3 bases are TGTGCCAGCAGTTCCCCAGGGGCCACAGATACGCAGTATTTT. Translating gives CASSSPGATDTQYF.

This rearrangement joins TRBV6-6 to TRBJ1-1, with 7 bases aligning to TRBD1. This CDR3 is built from 14 residues. Germline CDR1 MNHNY, CDR2 SVGAGI (reference sequence). With 7 bases clipped from V and 1 base from J, the junction kept 6 bases outside the gene matches. The CDR3, as DNA: TGTGCCAGCATCCCGCAGGGGGGGAACACTGAAGCTTTCTTT. Protein sequence: CASIPQGGNTEAFF.

This chain uses TRBV2 with TRBJ2-3; TRBD2 might be the D (7 bases). V lost 5 bases, J lost 4 bases, and 19 bases lay in between. CDR3 size: 16 residues. Germline lookup yields CDR1 SNHLY and CDR2 FYNNEI. The CDR3 loop reads CASSRRFGGGADTQYF. DNA for the CDR3: TGTGCCAGCAGTCGAAGGTTCGGCGGGGGCGCAGATACGCAGTATTTT.

The chain employs TRBV5-4 and TRBJ2-2; the match to TRBD2 covers 7 bases. CDR1 is SGHNT and CDR2 is YYREEE in the germline V gene (reference sequence). This CDR3 has 15 residues. The V segment lost 7 bases and the J segment 4 bases; nucleotides outside the gene matches: 10. The CDR3 DNA reads TGTGCCAGCGCAAGACGGGGGGACGGCACCGGGGAGCTGTTTTTT. Its protein product is CASARRGDGTGELFF.

This sequence joins TRBV6-1 and TRBJ1-4; D is unclear. Germline V gene lookup returns CDR1 MNHNS and CDR2 SASEGT. Trimming took 6 bases from V and 0 from J, leaving 8 bases between them. CDR3 length: 14 residues. The CDR3, as DNA: TGTGCCAGCAGGCAGTTTACAACTAATGAAAAACTGTTTTTT. It translates to CASRQFTTNEKLFF.

CDR3 DNA: TGTGCCAGCAGCTTAATGATAGCGGGGGGGACAAGCACAGATACGCAGTATTTT. Its protein is CASSLMIAGGTSTDTQYF. This chain connects TRBV7-3 to TRBJ2-3, with TRBD2 matching 11 bases. The CDR3 contains 18 residues. The V segment lost 1 base and the J segment 0 bases; nucleotides outside the gene matches: 6. Per germline, CDR1 SGHTA and CDR2 FQGTGA.

The chain is built from TRBV10-3 and TRBJ1-2; 7 nucleotides match TRBD1. Germline lookup yields CDR1 ENHRY and CDR2 SYGVKD. This CDR3 has 13 residues. Losses at the gene ends were 1 base for V and 8 bases for J; bases not matched to a gene: 4. The DNA for the CDR3 is TGTGCCATCAGTGAGTTGACAGGGAGAGGCTACACCTTC. Translation gives CAISELTGRGYTF.

The chain couples TRBV6-5 to TRBJ2-5; perhaps TRBD1 as D (5 bases). Germline CDR1 reads MNHEY; CDR2 reads SVGAGI. The V end lost 6 bases, the J end lost 5 bases, and 7 bases lay between the germline ends. The length of the CDR3 is 11 residues. CDR3: CASSWGETQYF. DNA of the CDR3: TGTGCCAGCAGCTGGGGCGAGACCCAGTACTTC.